This TCR beta chain was identified in a study of T cell responses to AZD1222 COVID-19 vaccine. Study-level results: CD4 TCRs covered the whole spike, strongest at regions 160-218 and 743-854.

In this sample, this clone turned up once. Antigen specificity is unknown. Germline-derived CDR1 and CDR2 are KGHSH and LQKENI. CDR3 size: 16 residues. J lost 5 bases, V lost 3 bases, and 7 bases had no gene match. Sequencing was performed with immunoSEQ multiplex PCR; in TCRdb, only in-frame clones are kept and a portion is missing. The sample contains 120,000 or so clones, about 88% of which appear only once. Here the sequenced sample was peripheral blood, taken on day 0 of AZD1222 vaccination. The TCR was taken from an adult in good health. J is TRBJ1-4 and V is TRBV18; TRBD1 matches at 9 bases. CDR3 nucleotides: TGTGCCAGCTCACCTAGCCCCGGGACAGGGAATGAAAAACTGTTTTTT. The encoded protein is CASSPSPGTGNEKLFF. The full variable domain, in which reference TRBV18 and TRBJ1-4 provide the parts outside the CDR3, is NAGVMQNPRHLVRRRGQEARLRCSPMKGHSHVYWYRQLPEEGLKFMVYLQKENIIDESGMPKERFSAEFPKEGPSILRIQQVVRGDSAAYFCASSPSPGTGNEKLFFGSGTQLSVL.